The TCR beta chain described here comes from a study of T cells in Graves' hyperthyroidism and ophthalmopathy (dated by TCRdb to between 2019 and 2020). Broadly, across the study: To identify distinguishing TCR V-J signatures, a discovery cohort of around 100 patients was used, comprising 43 with Graves' ophthalmopathy and under 60 with stable Graves' hyperthyroidism. Prospective prediction of ophthalmopathy was tested in an independent validation cohort consisting of fewer than 20 hyperthyroidism patients and over 15 patients who later progressed to ophthalmopathy. For training and testing, the roughly 93 patients in the discovery cohort were randomly divided in a 7:3 ratio. In about 6 Graves' hyperthyroidism patients, the study also compared T-cell repertoires from thyroid tissue with T-cell repertoires from blood. Following sampling, methimazole starting at 30 mg daily was given to hyperthyroidism patients, and high-dose intravenous methylprednisolone was given to ophthalmopathy patients. According to the paper, TCR Vbeta CDR3 sequencing was carried out on about 140 peripheral blood samples, which came from 40 to 45 ophthalmopathy, some 73 hyperthyroidism and approximately 17 progressor patients. Study-wide findings and limitations: Blood samples also contained most of the expanded thyroid clonotypes (frequency above 0.001), which suggests that blood repertoires may reflect thyroid immune responses. Ophthalmopathy was separated from stable hyperthyroidism by a 13 V-J signature model, with about 88% sensitivity and approximately 81% specificity obtained in cross-validation and 80%/75% obtained in testing. In validation, progression to ophthalmopathy was predicted by the model with roughly 71% sensitivity and about 72% specificity, a median of 6.5 months before onset. No statistical method was used to fix the sample size in advance, and group allocation was not hidden from the investigators.

V is pared back by 0 bases and J by 4 bases, with 10 bases lying between the germline termini. The CDR3 goes from the cysteine to the phenylalanine over 14 residues. The DNA shown is the 42-base CDR3, in frame from base 1. Based on the germline V gene, the CDR1 and CDR2 sequences are SGDLS and YYNGEE. This clonotype was observed a few times. Its antigen specificity is not known. It has no much larger one-base neighbor in the sample; base qualities were not kept. A patient counted as having stable Graves' hyperthyroidism if no progression to ophthalmopathy occurred over 18 months of follow-up. Hyperthyroidism patients were newly diagnosed, had a disease duration of under 2 months, and were aged 18 to 65 years. Any patient with an uncontrolled infection, another autoimmune disease, pregnancy or lactation was excluded. Diagnoses relied on clinical symptoms, serum thyroxine and TRAb, thyroid ultrasound and orbital computed tomography. Trizol reagent was used to extract total RNA, and RNA quality was then checked on an Agilent 2100 Bioanalyzer.

The TCR beta CDR3 regions were amplified from RNA transcripts. For the first round of RT-PCR on the TCR CDR3, the HTBI primer set was used together with the Qiagen OneStep RT-PCR kit. The libraries were constructed in a second round of multiplex PCR and then size-selected and purified. Paired-end sequencing of the libraries was performed with 100 bp reads on an Illumina HiSeq2000. Concerning the study's data processing: SOAPnuke was used to process the raw data, throwing out any read that contained adapters or uncalled bases, had a mean Phred below 15, or lacked an exact constant-primer or identifier match. High-quality paired reads were merged with COPE v1.2.5, and unique nucleotide sequences were defined as clonotypes. MiTCR v1.1 was used to align the clonotypes against IMGT TRBV, TRBD and TRBJ reference segments. The analysis included only V-J combinations with a frequency above 0.0001, which together covered more than 98% of the repertoires. A TCS score was defined as the ratio between F50 (clonal expansion) and ExV (chaos), using BLOSUM62-based TCRdist between CDR3 peptides within each V-J. Welch's t-statistics and random forest reduced fewer than 550 V-J features to under 15, which were used in a naive Bayes classifier (R e1071). TCRdb ran its own pipeline on the public reads, namely fastp trimming at Q25 and MiXCR clone calling, and kept in-frame beta chains. Records with the same CDR3 protein are collapsed into one entry carrying the most frequent genes and DNA. The V and J calls come from TCRdb's annotation, not from the publication. For this sample there are some 600,000 distinct CDR3 sequences; 35% to 55% appear just once. 8% to 8.5% of the sample goes to the ten largest clones.

The TCR was taken from a woman between 18 and 30 years old with Graves' hyperthyroidism. Donor details come from another sample of the same person, matched by shared clones. In this chain, TRBV9 is recombined with TRBJ1-2, with no confidently assigned D gene. The sample comprised peripheral blood or thyroid tissue (not recorded which). This receptor has the CDR3 CASSVDWVGYGYTF. The DNA reads as follows: TGTGCCAGCAGCGTAGATTGGGTTGGCTATGGCTACACCTTC.